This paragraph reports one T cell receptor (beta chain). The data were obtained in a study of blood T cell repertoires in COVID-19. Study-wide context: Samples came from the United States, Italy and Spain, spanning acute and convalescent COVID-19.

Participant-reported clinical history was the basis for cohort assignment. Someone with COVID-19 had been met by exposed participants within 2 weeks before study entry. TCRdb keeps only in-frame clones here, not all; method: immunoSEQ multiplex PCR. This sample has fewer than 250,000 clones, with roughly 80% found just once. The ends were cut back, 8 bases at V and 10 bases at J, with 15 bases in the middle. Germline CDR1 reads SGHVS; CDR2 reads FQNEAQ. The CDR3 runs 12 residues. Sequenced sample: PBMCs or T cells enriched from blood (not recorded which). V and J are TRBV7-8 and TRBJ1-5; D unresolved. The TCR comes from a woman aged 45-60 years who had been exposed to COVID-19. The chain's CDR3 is CASSEVKGPQHF. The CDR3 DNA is TGTGCCAGCTCGGAGGTCAAGGGCCCCCAGCATTTT.